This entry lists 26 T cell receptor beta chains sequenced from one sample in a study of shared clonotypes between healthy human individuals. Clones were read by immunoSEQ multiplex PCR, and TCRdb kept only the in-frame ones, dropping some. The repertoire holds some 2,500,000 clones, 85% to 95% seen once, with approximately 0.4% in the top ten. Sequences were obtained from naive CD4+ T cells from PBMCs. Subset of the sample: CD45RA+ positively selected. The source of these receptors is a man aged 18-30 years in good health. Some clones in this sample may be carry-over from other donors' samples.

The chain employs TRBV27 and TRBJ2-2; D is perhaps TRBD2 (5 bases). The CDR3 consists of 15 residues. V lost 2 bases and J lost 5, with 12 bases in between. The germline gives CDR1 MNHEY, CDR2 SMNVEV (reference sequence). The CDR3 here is CASSLKPTGTGELFF. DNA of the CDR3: TGTGCCAGCAGTTTAAAACCAACGGGGACCGGGGAGCTGTTTTTT.

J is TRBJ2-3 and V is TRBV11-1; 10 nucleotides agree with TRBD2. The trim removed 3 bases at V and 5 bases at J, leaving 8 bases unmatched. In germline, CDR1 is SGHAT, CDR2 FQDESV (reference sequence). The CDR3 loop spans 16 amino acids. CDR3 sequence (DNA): TGTGCCAGCAGCTTTAACAGCGGGAGGGCCGGAGATACGCAGTATTTT. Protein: CASSFNSGRAGDTQYF. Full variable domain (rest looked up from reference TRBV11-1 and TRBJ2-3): EAEVAQSPRYKITEKSQAVAFWCDPISGHATLYWYRQILGQGPELLVQFQDESVVDDSQLPKDRFSAERLKGVDSTLKIQPAELGDSAMYLCASSFNSGRAGDTQYFGPGTRLTVL.

Here the CDR3 DNA reads TGTGCCATCAGTGCGGGGGGTGGCTACACCTTC. Its protein product is CAISAGGGYTF. The chain carries TRBV10-3 and TRBJ1-2; TRBD1 might be the D (5 bases). This CDR3 comprises 11 residues. From germline, CDR1 is ENHRY and CDR2 SYGVKD. Trimming took 4 bases from V and 7 from J, leaving 7 bases between them.

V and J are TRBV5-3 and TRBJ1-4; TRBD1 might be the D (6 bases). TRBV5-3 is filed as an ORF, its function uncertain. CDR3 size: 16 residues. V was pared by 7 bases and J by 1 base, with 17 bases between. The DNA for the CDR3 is TGTGCCAGATTCCTGCCGCAGGGGAGAACTAATGAAAAACTGTTTTTT. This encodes CARFLPQGRTNEKLFF.

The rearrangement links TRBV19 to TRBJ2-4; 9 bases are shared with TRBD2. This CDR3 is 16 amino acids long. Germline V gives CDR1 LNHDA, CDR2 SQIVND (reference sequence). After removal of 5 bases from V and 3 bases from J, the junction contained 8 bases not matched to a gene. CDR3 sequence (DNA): TGTGCCAGTAGTCTTAGCGGGAGAGAGAGCAAAAACATTCAGTACTTC. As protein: CASSLSGRESKNIQYF.

This CDR3 is CASSGRRGQVIEKLFF. The CDR3 coding sequence is TGTGCCAGCAGTGGGAGGCGGGGACAGGTAATCGAAAAACTGTTTTTT. The genes are TRBV6-1 and TRBJ1-4, with 8 bases aligning to TRBD1. The CDR3 loop spans 16 amino acids. V was clipped by 4 bases and J by 8 bases; unmatched bases: 12. Germline loops: CDR1 MNHNS, CDR2 SASEGT.

CDR3: CASRRLGDTQYF. The CDR3 nucleotides are TGTGCCAGCAGGCGCCTCGGGGATACGCAGTATTTT. J is TRBJ2-3 and V is TRBV11-2; no firm D call. Looked up from germline, CDR1 is SGHAT and CDR2 is FQNNGV. Trimming shortened V by 6 bases and J by 6 bases, and 10 bases separated the two germline ends. The CDR3 is 12 residues long.

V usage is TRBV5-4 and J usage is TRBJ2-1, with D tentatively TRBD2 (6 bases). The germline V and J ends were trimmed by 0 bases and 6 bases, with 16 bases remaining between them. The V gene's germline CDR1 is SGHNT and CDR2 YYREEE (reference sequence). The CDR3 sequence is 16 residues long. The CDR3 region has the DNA TGTGCCAGCAGCTTGGTATCGGGGGAGTTAGGCAATGAGCAGTTCTTC. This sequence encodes CASSLVSGELGNEQFF.

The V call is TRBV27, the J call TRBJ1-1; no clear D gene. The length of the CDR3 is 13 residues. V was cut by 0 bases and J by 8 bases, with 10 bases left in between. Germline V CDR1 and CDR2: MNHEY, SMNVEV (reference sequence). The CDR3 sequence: CASSLSSTSEAFF. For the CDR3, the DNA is TGTGCCAGCAGTTTATCTTCCACCTCGGAAGCTTTCTTT.

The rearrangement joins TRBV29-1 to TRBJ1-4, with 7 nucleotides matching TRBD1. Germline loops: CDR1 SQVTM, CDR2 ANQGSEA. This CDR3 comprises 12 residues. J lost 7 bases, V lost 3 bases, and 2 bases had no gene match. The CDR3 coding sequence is TGCAGCGTTGAGGGGACAGCTGAAAAACTGTTTTTT. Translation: CSVEGTAEKLFF.

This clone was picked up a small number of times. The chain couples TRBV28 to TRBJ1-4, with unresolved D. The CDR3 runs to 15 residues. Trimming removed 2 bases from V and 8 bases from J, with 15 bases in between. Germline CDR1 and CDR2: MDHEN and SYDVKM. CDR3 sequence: CASSLGATRAEKLFF. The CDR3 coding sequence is TGTGCCAGCAGTTTAGGCGCCACAAGGGCAGAAAAACTGTTTTTT.

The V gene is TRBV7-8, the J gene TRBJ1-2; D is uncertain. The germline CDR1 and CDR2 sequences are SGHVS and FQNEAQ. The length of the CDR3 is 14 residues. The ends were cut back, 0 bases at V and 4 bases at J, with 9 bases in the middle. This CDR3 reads CASSLADGFYGYTF. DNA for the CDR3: TGTGCCAGCAGCTTAGCGGACGGTTTCTATGGCTACACCTTC. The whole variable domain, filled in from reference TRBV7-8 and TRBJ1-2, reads GAGVSQSPRYKVAKRGQDVALRCDPISGHVSLFWYQQALGQGPEFLTYFQNEAQLDKSGLPSDRFFAERPEGSVSTLKIQRTQQEDSAVYLCASSLADGFYGYTFGSGTRLTVV.

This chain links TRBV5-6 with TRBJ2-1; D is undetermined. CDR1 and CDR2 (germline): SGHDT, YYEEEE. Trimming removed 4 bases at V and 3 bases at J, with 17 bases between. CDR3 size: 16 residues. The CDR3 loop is CASSKAVRAYYNEQFF. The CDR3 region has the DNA TGTGCCAGCAGCAAGGCAGTCCGGGCTTACTACAATGAGCAGTTCTTC.

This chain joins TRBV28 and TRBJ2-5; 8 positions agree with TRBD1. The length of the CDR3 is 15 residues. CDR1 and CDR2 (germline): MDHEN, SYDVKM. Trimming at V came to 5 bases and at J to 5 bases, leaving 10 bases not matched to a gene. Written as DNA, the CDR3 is TGTGCCAGCAGTCTCGCAGGGGGCGCCGGGGAGACCCAGTACTTC. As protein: CASSLAGGAGETQYF.

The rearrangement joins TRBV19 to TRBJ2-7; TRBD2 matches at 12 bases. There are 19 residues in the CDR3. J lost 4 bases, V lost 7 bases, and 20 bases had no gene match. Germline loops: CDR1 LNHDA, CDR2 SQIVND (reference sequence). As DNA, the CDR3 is TGTGCCAGTAAACCTCGGGCTAGCGGGAGGGTAGAGCAGGTTTACGAGCAGTACTTC. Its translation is CASKPRASGRVEQVYEQYF.

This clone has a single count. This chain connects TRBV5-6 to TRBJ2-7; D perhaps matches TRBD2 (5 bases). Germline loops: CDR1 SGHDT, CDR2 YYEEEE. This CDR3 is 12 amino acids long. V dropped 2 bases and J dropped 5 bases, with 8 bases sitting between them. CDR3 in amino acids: CASSLAANEQYF. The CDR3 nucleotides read TGTGCCAGCAGCTTAGCGGCCAACGAGCAGTACTTC.

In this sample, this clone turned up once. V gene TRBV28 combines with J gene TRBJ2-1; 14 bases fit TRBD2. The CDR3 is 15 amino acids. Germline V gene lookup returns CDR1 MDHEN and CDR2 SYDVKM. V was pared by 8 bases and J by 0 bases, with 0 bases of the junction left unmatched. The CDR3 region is CASGTSGGSYNEQFF. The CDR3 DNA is TGTGCCAGCGGGACTAGCGGGGGCTCCTACAATGAGCAGTTCTTC.

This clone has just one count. The CDR3, as DNA: TGTGCCAGCAGCACCGACCCGGGGCGAAGGGAAAAACTGTTTTTT. Its protein is CASSTDPGRREKLFF. The V call is TRBV11-2, the J call TRBJ1-4; weak D call: TRBD1 (5 bases). V lost 5 bases and J lost 8, with 18 bases in between. CDR3 length equals 15 residues. Per the germline V gene, CDR1 is SGHAT and CDR2 is FQNNGV.

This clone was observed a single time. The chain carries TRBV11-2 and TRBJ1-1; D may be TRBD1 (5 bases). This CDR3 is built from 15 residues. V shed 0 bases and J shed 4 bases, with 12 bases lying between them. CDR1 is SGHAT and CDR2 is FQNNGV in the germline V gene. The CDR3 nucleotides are TGTGCCAGCAGCTTAGAAGGAGGGGTCGGCACTGAAGCTTTCTTT. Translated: CASSLEGGVGTEAFF. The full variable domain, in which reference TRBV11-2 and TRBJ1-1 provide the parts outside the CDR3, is EAGVAQSPRYKIIEKRQSVAFWCNPISGHATLYWYQQILGQGPKLLIQFQNNGVVDDSQLPKDRFSAERLKGVDSTLKIQPAKLEDSAVYLCASSLEGGVGTEAFFGQGTRLTVV.

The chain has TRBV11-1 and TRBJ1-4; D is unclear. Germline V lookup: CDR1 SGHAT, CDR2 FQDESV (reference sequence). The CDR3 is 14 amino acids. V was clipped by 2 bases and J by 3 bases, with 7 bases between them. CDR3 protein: CASSLSGANEKLFF. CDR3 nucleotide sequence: TGTGCCAGCAGCTTATCGGGAGCTAATGAAAAACTGTTTTTT.

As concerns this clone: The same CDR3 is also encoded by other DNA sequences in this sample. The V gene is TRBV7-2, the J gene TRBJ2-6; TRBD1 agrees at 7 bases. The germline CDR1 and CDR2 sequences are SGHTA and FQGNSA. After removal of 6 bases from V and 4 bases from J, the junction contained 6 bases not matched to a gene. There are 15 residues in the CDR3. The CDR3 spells CASRPTGVGANVLTF. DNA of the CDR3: TGTGCCAGCAGACCTACAGGGGTCGGGGCCAACGTCCTGACTTTC.

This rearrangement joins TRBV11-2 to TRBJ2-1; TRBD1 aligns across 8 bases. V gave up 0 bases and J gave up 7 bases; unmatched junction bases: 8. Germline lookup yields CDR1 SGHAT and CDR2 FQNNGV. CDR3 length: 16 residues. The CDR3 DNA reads TGTGCCAGCAGCTTAGATTTGTCAGGGGGCTGGAATGAGCAGTTCTTC. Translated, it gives CASSLDLSGGWNEQFF.

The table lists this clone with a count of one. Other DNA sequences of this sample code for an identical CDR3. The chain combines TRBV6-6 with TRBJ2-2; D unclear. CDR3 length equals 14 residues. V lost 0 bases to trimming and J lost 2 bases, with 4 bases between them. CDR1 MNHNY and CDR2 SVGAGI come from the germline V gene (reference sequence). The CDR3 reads CASSYSGNTGELFF. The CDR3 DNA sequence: TGTGCCAGCAGTTACTCGGGAAACACCGGGGAGCTGTTTTTT.

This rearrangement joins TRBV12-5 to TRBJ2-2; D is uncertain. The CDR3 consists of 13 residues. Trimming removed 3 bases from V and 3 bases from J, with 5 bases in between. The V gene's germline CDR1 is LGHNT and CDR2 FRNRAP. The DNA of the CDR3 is TGTGCTAGTGGTTTAGGATACACCGGGGAGCTGTTTTTT. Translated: CASGLGYTGELFF.

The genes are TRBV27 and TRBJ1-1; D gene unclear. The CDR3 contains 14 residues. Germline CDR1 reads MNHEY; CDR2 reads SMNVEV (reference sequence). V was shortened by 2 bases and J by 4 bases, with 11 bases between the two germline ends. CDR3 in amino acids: CASSLAYRVTEAFF. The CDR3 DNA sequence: TGTGCCAGCAGTTTAGCATATCGGGTCACTGAAGCTTTCTTT.

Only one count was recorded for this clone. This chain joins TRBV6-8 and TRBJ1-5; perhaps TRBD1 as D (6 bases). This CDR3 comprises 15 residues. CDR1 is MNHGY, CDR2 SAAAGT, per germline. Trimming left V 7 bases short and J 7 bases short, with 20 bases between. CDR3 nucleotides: TGTGCCAGCAATACCCCCAGGGACATCTGCCAGCCCCAGCATTTT. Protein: CASNTPRDICQPQHF.